Listed here are 27 T cell receptor beta chains from one sample, sequenced in a study of vaccination effects on CD4 cells after COVID-19. Antigen-specific CD4+ T cell clonotypes were called by their expansion after viral peptide-pool culture in ViraFEST. Once cultured for roughly nine days, the cells underwent separation to obtain CD4+ T cells. Two doses of BNT162b2 or mRNA-1273 vaccine were administered to participants. Assay used: immunoSEQ multiplex PCR; TCRdb lists only in-frame clones, some missing. The table lists about 46,000 clones, 74% of them singletons, with over 13% in the top ten. Their antigen targets remain unknown. The source was CD4+ T cells from PBMCs cultured with HCoV-OC43 spike peptides, collected after COVID-19 vaccination. Indicated subset: HCoV-OC43 spike overlapping peptide pool stimulation. The receptors come from a human donor who received a COVID-19 vaccine.

This clone was detected only once. The gene calls are TRBV6-5 and TRBJ1-1; D unresolved. The CDR3 loop spans 13 amino acids. In germline, CDR1 is MNHEY, CDR2 SVGAGI. V was trimmed by 2 bases and J by 1 base, leaving 5 bases between them. CDR3: CASSYGRNTEAFF. In DNA form, the CDR3 reads TGTGCCAGCAGTTACGGCAGGAACACTGAAGCTTTCTTT.

Note on this clone: One end of the junction is discordant with germline, which a read error may explain. CDR3 protein: CSARGAPGLMF. Here the CDR3 DNA reads TGCAGTGCTAGAGGGGCCCCGGGACTTATGTTC. The V and J genes are TRBV20-1 and TRBJ2-7, with D possibly being TRBD2 (6 bases). This CDR3 contains 11 residues. Germline CDR1 is DFQATT and CDR2 is SNEGSKA (reference sequence).

The chain couples TRBV12-3 or TRBV12-4 to TRBJ1-4; D is unresolved. The CDR3 has 13 residues. V was pared by 1 base and J by 7 bases, with 7 bases between. CDR3 sequence reads: CASSLESGEKLFF. CDR3 in DNA: TGTGCCAGCAGTTTAGAGTCGGGTGAAAAACTGTTTTTT.

In its sample, this clone was seen a few times. The chain uses TRBV5-1 and TRBJ2-1; the D is unclear. The germline gives CDR1 SGHRS, CDR2 YFSETQ. CDR3 length: 14 residues. Between the trimmed V and J ends, which lost 0 bases and 7 bases, there was a span of 11 bases. CDR3 residues: CASSLGARTNEQFF. CDR3 nucleotide sequence: TGCGCCAGCAGCTTGGGGGCGAGAACTAATGAGCAGTTCTTC.

The chain uses TRBV11-3 and TRBJ2-3; tentatively, D is TRBD1 or TRBD2 (5 bases each). This CDR3 is built from 12 residues. The germline V gene encodes CDR1 SGHNT and CDR2 YENEEA. V gave up 6 bases and J gave up 7 bases, with 11 bases separating them. This CDR3 reads CASRGPSNTQYF. The CDR3 DNA reads TGTGCCAGCAGGGGACCTTCAAATACGCAGTATTTT.

The chain joins TRBV9 to TRBJ2-7; TRBD1 or TRBD2 may be the D gene (6 bases each). The CDR3 spans 18 residues. Per germline, CDR1 SGDLS and CDR2 YYNGEE. With 0 bases removed from V and 1 base from J, the gap between germline ends came to 20 bases. The DNA for the CDR3 is TGTGCCAGCAGCGTAGGGGTGGGGGGACACCTTAATTCCTACGAGCAGTACTTC. Protein: CASSVGVGGHLNSYEQYF.

This chain joins TRBV3-1 (or the pseudogene TRBV3-2) and TRBJ2-2; 11 bases map to TRBD2. Per germline, CDR1 LGHDT and CDR2 YNNKEL (reference sequence). CDR3 length: 16 amino acids. With V trimmed by 4 bases and J by 2 bases, 3 bases remained unmatched. The CDR3 sequence: CASSLTSGRNTGELFF. DNA of the CDR3: TGTGCCAGCAGCCTTACTAGCGGGAGAAACACCGGGGAGCTGTTTTTT.

The V gene is TRBV5-1, the J gene TRBJ2-3; 14 bases fit TRBD2. Germline values: CDR1 SGHRS, CDR2 YFSETQ. V gave up 1 base and J gave up 4 bases; unmatched junction bases: 2. The CDR3 covers 16 residues. The CDR3 reads CASSLRLAGGADTQYF. The CDR3 DNA sequence: TGCGCCAGCAGCTTGAGACTAGCGGGAGGGGCAGATACGCAGTATTTT.

The chain uses TRBV15 and TRBJ2-1, with a tentative D call TRBD1 (6 bases). V lost 3 bases to trimming and J lost 5 bases, with 11 bases between them. Looked up from germline, CDR1 is LNHNV and CDR2 is YYDKDF (reference sequence). There are 14 residues in the CDR3. This chain's CDR3 is CATSSARGHNEQFF. CDR3 nucleotide sequence: TGTGCCACCAGCAGCGCCAGGGGTCACAATGAGCAGTTCTTC. Supplemented by reference TRBV15 and TRBJ2-1, the full variable domain reads DAMVIQNPRYQVTQFGKPVTLSCSQTLNHNVMYWYQQKSSQAPKLLFHYYDKDFNNEADTPDNFQSRRPNTSFCFLDIRSPGLGDTAMYLCATSSARGHNEQFFGPGTRLTVL.

The gene calls are TRBV3-1 (or the pseudogene TRBV3-2) and TRBJ1-4; D may be TRBD1 (6 bases). The germline V gene has CDR1 LGHDT and CDR2 YNNKEL (reference sequence). V was trimmed by 1 base and J by 6 bases, leaving 15 bases between them. The CDR3 is made up of 16 amino acids. The CDR3 coding sequence is TGTGCCAGCAGCCAAGGGTTGGGAGGGGGTGATGAAAAACTGTTTTTT. Encoded protein: CASSQGLGGGDEKLFF.

This clone was seen only a few times. V is TRBV6-5 and J is TRBJ2-5; 9 nucleotides line up with TRBD1. With 6 bases clipped from V and 2 bases from J, the junction kept 7 bases outside the gene matches. The germline V gene encodes CDR1 MNHEY and CDR2 SVGAGI. The CDR3 contains 15 residues. CDR3 sequence: CASRTGGAGQETQYF. The CDR3 DNA sequence: TGTGCCAGCAGAACAGGGGGCGCGGGGCAAGAGACCCAGTACTTC.

This clone was observed a few times. Other DNA sequences in this specimen translate into the identical CDR3. V gene TRBV7-9 combines with J gene TRBJ2-7; D gene uncertain. V was cut by 2 bases and J by 3 bases, with 2 bases left in between. CDR3 size: 11 residues. Germline loops: CDR1 SEHNR, CDR2 FQNEAQ (reference sequence). The CDR3 DNA reads TGTGCCAGCAGCTTAAGCTACGAGCAGTACTTC. This gives the protein CASSLSYEQYF.

This sequence joins TRBV9 and TRBJ2-1; perhaps D is TRBD1 or TRBD2 (6 bases each). Germline V CDR1 and CDR2: SGDLS, YYNGEE. Trimming pared 0 bases from V and 7 bases from J, leaving 14 bases between. The CDR3 length is 15 residues. CDR3 in amino acids: CASSVGGAGVNEQFF. In DNA, the CDR3 is TGTGCCAGCAGCGTAGGGGGGGCCGGGGTGAATGAGCAGTTCTTC.

This rearrangement joins TRBV27 to TRBJ1-5; 9 bases are shared with TRBD1. V was pared by 5 bases and J by 6 bases, with 26 bases of the junction left unmatched. CDR3 length equals 21 residues. CDR1 MNHEY and CDR2 SMNVEV come from the germline V gene (reference sequence). CDR3 region: CASSPTYGNDRGIALSQPQHF. The CDR3 DNA reads as TGTGCCAGCAGTCCGACTTACGGAAACGACAGGGGGATCGCATTAAGTCAGCCCCAGCATTTT.

The chain recombines TRBV5-4 with TRBJ2-5; TRBD1 aligns across 8 bases. The V and J ends lost 4 bases and 1 base, in that order; junction bases with no gene match: 6. CDR1 is SGHNT, CDR2 YYREEE, per germline (reference sequence). The CDR3 has 15 amino acids. This chain's CDR3 is CASSTGQGSQETQYF. The CDR3 region has the DNA TGTGCCAGCAGCACCGGACAGGGTAGCCAAGAGACCCAGTACTTC.

Only a few counts were recorded for this clone. The chain employs TRBV7-9 and TRBJ2-2; 14 nucleotides line up with TRBD2. Germline V gives CDR1 SEHNR, CDR2 FQNEAQ (reference sequence). This CDR3 contains 16 residues. The J segment lost 5 bases and the V segment lost 5 bases, leaving 4 bases of the junction unmatched. The CDR3 nucleotides are TGTGCCAGCAGCGATAGGACTAGCGGGAGGACCGGGGAGCTGTTTTTT. This encodes CASSDRTSGRTGELFF.

This chain joins TRBV4-2 and TRBJ2-2; D not resolved. Germline CDR1 reads LGHNA; CDR2 reads YNFKEQ. The CDR3 length is 15 residues. V lost 1 base and J 1 base, leaving 7 bases between the germline ends. Here the CDR3 reads CASSQGSRNTGELFF. CDR3 sequence (DNA): TGTGCCAGCAGCCAAGGAAGTAGGAACACCGGGGAGCTGTTTTTT.

This clone has only one observation. This chain joins TRBV5-1 and TRBJ2-1; TRBD2 agrees at 10 bases. Germline-derived CDR1 and CDR2 are SGHRS and YFSETQ. Trimming removed 4 bases from V and 0 bases from J; junction bases left unmatched: 1. The CDR3 has 15 amino acids. The CDR3 here is CASSPSGGSYNEQFF. CDR3 nucleotides: TGCGCCAGCAGCCCTAGCGGGGGCTCCTACAATGAGCAGTTCTTC.

V gene TRBV3-1 (or the pseudogene TRBV3-2) combines with J gene TRBJ1-6; no clear D. V was shortened by 1 base and J by 10 bases, with 17 bases between the two germline ends. This CDR3 has 16 residues. Germline CDR1 reads LGHDT; CDR2 reads YNNKEL (reference sequence). CDR3 DNA sequence: TGTGCCAGCAGCCAAGTTTATCTTTCCCAGGTATCACCCCTCCACTTT. Amino acid sequence: CASSQVYLSQVSPLHF.

This chain links TRBV5-4 with TRBJ1-4, with D perhaps matching TRBD1 (6 bases). The germline V and J ends were trimmed by 3 bases and 0 bases, with 12 bases remaining between them. The germline V gene has CDR1 SGHNT and CDR2 YYREEE (reference sequence). CDR3 size: 16 residues. Written as DNA, the CDR3 is TGTGCCAGCAGCTCGGGGGGCGGGTCAACTAATGAAAAACTGTTTTTT. This codes for CASSSGGGSTNEKLFF.

The V call is TRBV15, the J call TRBJ2-7, with no clear D. The V and J ends lost 0 bases and 4 bases respectively, with 4 bases between them. CDR1 LNHNV and CDR2 YYDKDF come from the germline V gene (reference sequence). CDR3 size: 12 residues. CDR3 nucleotide sequence: TGTGCCACCAGCAGAGAGAGTTACGAGCAGTACTTC. It translates to CATSRESYEQYF.

The CDR3 nucleotides read TGTGCCAGTAACCACAGGGACTCCCGGGGTGAAAAACTGTTTTTT. Amino acids: CASNHRDSRGEKLFF. The gene calls are TRBV19 and TRBJ1-4; possible D gene TRBD1, 6 bases. The V gene lost 7 bases and the J gene lost 7 bases, with 19 bases spanning the gap. Germline-derived CDR1 and CDR2 are LNHDA and SQIVND (reference sequence). CDR3 length: 15 residues. The variable domain in full, with the rest retrieved from reference TRBV19 and TRBJ1-4, is DGGITQSPKYLFRKEGQNVTLSCEQNLNHDAMYWYRQDPGQGLRLIYYSQIVNDFQKGDIAEGYSVSREKKESFPLTVTSAQKNPTAFYLCASNHRDSRGEKLFFGSGTQLSVL.

This chain connects TRBV30 to TRBJ1-2; D call uncertain. Germline V CDR1 and CDR2: GTSNPN, SVGIG (reference sequence). CDR3 length: 17 residues. V lost 0 bases to trimming and J lost 4 bases, with 21 bases between them. The CDR3 bases are TGTGCCTGGAGTGTCCCGCTTTTGACCCGGCGGGGCTATGGCTACACCTTC. Protein sequence: CAWSVPLLTRRGYGYTF.

The chain joins TRBV1 to TRBJ1-5. TRBV1 is tagged as a pseudogene. The CDR3 is made up of 16 amino acids. CDR3 protein: CTSSQRSRGGGQPQHF. The CDR3 nucleotides are TGCACCAGCAGCCAAAGATCTCGTGGGGGAGGTCAGCCCCAGCATTTT.

J is TRBJ2-7 and V is TRBV6-6; 7 nucleotides agree with TRBD1. The ends lost 5 bases at V and 4 bases at J; junction bases unmatched: 14. This CDR3 is built from 16 residues. Germline CDR1 MNHNY, CDR2 SVGAGI (reference sequence). In DNA form, the CDR3 reads TGTGCCAGCAGTAAGCCCCGGGACAGACTCGAATACGAGCAGTACTTC. Translation gives CASSKPRDRLEYEQYF.

The chain uses TRBV10-2 and TRBJ2-3, with 7 positions matching TRBD1. V lost 6 bases and J lost 3; bases outside the gene matches: 12. Looked up from germline, CDR1 is WSHSY and CDR2 is SAAADI. This CDR3 spans 16 amino acids. CDR3 amino acids: CASRPSTGVGTDTQYF. The DNA for the CDR3 is TGCGCCAGCAGACCCTCTACAGGGGTAGGAACAGATACGCAGTATTTT.

A remark on this clone: Mismatch with germline at one junction end may stem from a read error. The chain is built from TRBV7-9 and TRBJ1-4, with TRBD1 matching over 10 bases. The germline V gene encodes CDR1 SEHNR and CDR2 FQNEAQ (reference sequence). The CDR3 covers 16 residues. The CDR3 nucleotides read TGTGCCAGCAGTTTAGGGGACAGGGGAACTAATGAAAAACTGTTTTTT. It codes for CASSLGDRGTNEKLFF.